This T cell receptor (beta chain) was profiled in a study of metastatic and nonmetastatic thyroid tumors. As for the study in general: Repertoires were compared across blood and tumor or nodule tissue from malignant and benign thyroid patients.

CDR3 length: 18 residues. From germline, CDR1 is SGDLS and CDR2 YYNGEE. Trimming took off 0 bases at V and 2 bases at J, with 19 bases between the two ends. TCRdb recomputed clones from the PCR reads via MiXCR. The sample lists about 39,000 clones; approximately 17% were seen once. Overall study findings and caveats: Relative to benign nodules, malignant thyroid tumors were reportedly characterized by significantly elevated TCR beta diversity in blood and tumor.

Treatment of any kind had been given to no patient before thyroid surgery. With regard to this clone: The antigen is not known.

The receptor was derived from a female donor with papillary thyroid cancer or a benign thyroid nodule (not recorded which). Some clones in this sample may be carry-over from other donors' samples. Source material: tumor tissue. The V gene is TRBV9, the J gene TRBJ2-3; tentatively, D is TRBD1 (6 bases). In DNA, the CDR3 is TGTGCCAGCAGCGTAGGGGGGACATTACGAGGGGCCACAGATACGCAGTATTTT. Its protein is CASSVGGTLRGATDTQYF.